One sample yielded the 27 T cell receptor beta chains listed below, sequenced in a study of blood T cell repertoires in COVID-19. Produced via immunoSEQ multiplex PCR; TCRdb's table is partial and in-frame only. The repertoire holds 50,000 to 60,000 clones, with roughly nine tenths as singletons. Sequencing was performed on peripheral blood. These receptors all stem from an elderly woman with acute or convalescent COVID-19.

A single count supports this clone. The CDR3 loop reads CASSTFFGTDSNQPQHF. CDR3 sequence (DNA): TGTGCCAGTAGTACCTTCTTCGGGACAGATAGCAATCAGCCCCAGCATTTT. The genes are TRBV19 and TRBJ1-5; 7 bases are shared with TRBD1. Per the germline V gene, CDR1 is LNHDA and CDR2 is SQIVND (reference sequence). V trimming: 4 bases; J trimming: 0 bases; junction bases outside the gene matches: 9. The CDR3 is 17 amino acids.

The CDR3 reads CASSLASGRAVREQYF. CDR3 bases: TGTGCCAGCAGCTTAGCTAGCGGGAGGGCCGTCCGCGAGCAGTACTTC. The J gene is TRBJ2-7, the V gene TRBV7-8; 11 nucleotides line up with TRBD2. The J segment lost 6 bases and the V segment lost 0 bases, leaving 7 bases of the junction unmatched. The V gene's germline CDR1 is SGHVS and CDR2 FQNEAQ. The CDR3 consists of 16 residues.

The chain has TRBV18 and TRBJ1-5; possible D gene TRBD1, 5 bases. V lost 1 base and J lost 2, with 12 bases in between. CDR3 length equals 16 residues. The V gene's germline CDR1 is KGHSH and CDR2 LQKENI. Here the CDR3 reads CASSPQGLGGNQPQHF. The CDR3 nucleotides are TGTGCCAGCTCACCACAGGGGCTTGGAGGCAATCAGCCCCAGCATTTT.

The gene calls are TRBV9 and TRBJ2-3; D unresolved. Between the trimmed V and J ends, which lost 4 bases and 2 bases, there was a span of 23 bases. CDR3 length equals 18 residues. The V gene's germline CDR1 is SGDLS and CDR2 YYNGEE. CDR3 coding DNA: TGTGCCAGCAGCCAACACTTCGGAGCCGCGGCGTCCACAGATACGCAGTATTTT. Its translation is CASSQHFGAAASTDTQYF.

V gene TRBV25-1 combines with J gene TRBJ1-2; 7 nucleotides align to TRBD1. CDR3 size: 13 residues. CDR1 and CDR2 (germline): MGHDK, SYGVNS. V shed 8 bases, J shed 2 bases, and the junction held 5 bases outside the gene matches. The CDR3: CASSRQGNYGYTF. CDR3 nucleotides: TGTGCCAGCTCCCGACAGGGCAACTATGGCTACACCTTC.

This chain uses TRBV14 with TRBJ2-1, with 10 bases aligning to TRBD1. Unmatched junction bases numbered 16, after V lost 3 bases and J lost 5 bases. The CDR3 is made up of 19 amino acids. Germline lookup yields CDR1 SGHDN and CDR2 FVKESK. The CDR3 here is CASSHRTGGVGLGHNEQFF. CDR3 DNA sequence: TGTGCCAGCAGCCACCGGACAGGGGGAGTGGGACTAGGACACAATGAGCAGTTCTTC.

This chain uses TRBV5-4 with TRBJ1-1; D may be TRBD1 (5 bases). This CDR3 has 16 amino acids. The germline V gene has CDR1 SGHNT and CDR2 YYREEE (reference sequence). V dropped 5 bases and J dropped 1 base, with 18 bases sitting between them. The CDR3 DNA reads TGTGCCAGCAGAAACTTGCCGCAGGGTGAGAACACTGAAGCTTTCTTT. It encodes CASRNLPQGENTEAFF.

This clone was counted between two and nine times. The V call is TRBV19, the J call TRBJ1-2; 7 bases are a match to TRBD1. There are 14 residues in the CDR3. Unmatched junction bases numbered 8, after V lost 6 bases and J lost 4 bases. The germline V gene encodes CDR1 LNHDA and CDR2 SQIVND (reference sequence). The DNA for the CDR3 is TGTGCCAGTAGCAGGACCGGGACAGTCTATGGCTACACCTTC. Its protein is CASSRTGTVYGYTF.

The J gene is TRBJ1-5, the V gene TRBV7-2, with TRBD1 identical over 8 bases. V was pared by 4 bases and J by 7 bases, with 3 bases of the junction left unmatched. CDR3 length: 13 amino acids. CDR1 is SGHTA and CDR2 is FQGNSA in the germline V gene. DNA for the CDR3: TGTGCCAGCAGCTGGCAGGGGGCCCAGCCCCAGCATTTT. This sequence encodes CASSWQGAQPQHF.

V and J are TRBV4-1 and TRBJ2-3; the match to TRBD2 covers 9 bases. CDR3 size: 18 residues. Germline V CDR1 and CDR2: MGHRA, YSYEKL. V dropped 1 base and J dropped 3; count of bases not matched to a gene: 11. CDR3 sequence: CASSQAGAAGGRTDTQYF. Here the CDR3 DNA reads TGCGCCAGCAGCCAAGCGGGCGCGGCGGGAGGGAGGACAGATACGCAGTATTTT.

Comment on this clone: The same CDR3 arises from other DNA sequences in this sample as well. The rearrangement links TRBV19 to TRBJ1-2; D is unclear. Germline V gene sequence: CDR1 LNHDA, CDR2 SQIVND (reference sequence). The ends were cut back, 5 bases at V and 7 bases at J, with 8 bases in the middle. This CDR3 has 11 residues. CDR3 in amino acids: CASSASGGYTF. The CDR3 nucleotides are TGTGCCAGTAGTGCCTCGGGTGGCTACACCTTC. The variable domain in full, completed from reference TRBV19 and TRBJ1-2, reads DGGITQSPKYLFRKEGQNVTLSCEQNLNHDAMYWYRQDPGQGLRLIYYSQIVNDFQKGDIAEGYSVSREKKESFPLTVTSAQKNPTAFYLCASSASGGYTFGSGTRLTVV.

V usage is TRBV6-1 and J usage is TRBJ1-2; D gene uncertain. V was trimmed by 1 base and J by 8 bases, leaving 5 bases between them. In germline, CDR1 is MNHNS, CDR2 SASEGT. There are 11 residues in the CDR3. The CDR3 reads CASSEGRGYTF. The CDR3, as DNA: TGTGCCAGCAGTGAAGGCCGGGGCTACACCTTC.

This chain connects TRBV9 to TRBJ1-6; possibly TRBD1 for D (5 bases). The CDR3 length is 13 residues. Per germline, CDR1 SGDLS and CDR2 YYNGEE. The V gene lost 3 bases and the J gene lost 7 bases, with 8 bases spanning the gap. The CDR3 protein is CASSAPGNSPLHF. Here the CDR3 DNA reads TGTGCCAGCAGCGCCCCAGGGAATTCACCCCTCCACTTT.

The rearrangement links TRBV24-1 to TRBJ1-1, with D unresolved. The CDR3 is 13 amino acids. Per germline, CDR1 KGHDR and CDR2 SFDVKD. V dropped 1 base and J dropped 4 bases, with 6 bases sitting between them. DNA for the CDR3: TGTGCCACCAGTGATTTTCATTTCACTGAAGCTTTCTTT. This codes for CATSDFHFTEAFF.

CDR3 in amino acids: CASMGAGGNTEAFF. The CDR3 region has the DNA TGTGCCAGTATGGGGGCGGGGGGAAACACTGAAGCTTTCTTT. The chain recombines TRBV19 with TRBJ1-1; possibly TRBD1 for D (6 bases). Trimming left V 7 bases short and J 2 bases short, with 14 bases between. The germline V gene has CDR1 LNHDA and CDR2 SQIVND (reference sequence). The CDR3 loop spans 14 amino acids.

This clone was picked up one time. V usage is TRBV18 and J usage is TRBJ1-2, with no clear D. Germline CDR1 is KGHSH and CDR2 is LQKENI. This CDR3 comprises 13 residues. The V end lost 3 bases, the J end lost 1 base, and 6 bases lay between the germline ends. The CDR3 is CASSPGINYGYTF. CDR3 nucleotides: TGTGCCAGCTCACCGGGCATTAACTATGGCTACACCTTC.

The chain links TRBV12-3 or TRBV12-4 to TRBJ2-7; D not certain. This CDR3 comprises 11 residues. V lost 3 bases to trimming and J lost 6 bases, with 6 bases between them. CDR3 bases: TGTGCCAGCAGTTTCGGTCGCGAGCAGTACTTC. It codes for CASSFGREQYF.

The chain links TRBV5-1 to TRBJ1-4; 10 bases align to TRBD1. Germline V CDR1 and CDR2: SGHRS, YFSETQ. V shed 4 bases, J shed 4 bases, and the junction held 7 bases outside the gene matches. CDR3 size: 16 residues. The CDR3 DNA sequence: TGCGCCAGCAGCCCCACGGGACAGGGGAGTAATGAAAAACTGTTTTTT. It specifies CASSPTGQGSNEKLFF.

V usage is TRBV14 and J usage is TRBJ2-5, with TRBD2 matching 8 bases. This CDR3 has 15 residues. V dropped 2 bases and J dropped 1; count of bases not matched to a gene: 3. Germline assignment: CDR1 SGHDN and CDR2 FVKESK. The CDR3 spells CASSQRLATQETQYF. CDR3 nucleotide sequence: TGTGCCAGCAGCCAAAGACTAGCGACCCAAGAGACCCAGTACTTC.

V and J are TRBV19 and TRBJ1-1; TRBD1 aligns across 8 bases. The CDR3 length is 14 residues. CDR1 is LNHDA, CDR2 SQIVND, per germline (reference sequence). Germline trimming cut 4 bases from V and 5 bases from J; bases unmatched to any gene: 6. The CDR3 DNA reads TGTGCCAGTAGTACCCTGGACAGGGTAACTGAAGCTTTCTTT. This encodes CASSTLDRVTEAFF. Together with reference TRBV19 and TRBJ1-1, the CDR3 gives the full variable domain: DGGITQSPKYLFRKEGQNVTLSCEQNLNHDAMYWYRQDPGQGLRLIYYSQIVNDFQKGDIAEGYSVSREKKESFPLTVTSAQKNPTAFYLCASSTLDRVTEAFFGQGTRLTVV.

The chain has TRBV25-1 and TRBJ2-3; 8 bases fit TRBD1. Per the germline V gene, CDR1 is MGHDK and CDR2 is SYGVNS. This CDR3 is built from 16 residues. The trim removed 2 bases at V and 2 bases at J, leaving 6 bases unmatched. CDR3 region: CASSEGTGRATDTQYF. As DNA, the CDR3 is TGTGCCAGCAGTGAAGGGACAGGCCGAGCCACAGATACGCAGTATTTT.

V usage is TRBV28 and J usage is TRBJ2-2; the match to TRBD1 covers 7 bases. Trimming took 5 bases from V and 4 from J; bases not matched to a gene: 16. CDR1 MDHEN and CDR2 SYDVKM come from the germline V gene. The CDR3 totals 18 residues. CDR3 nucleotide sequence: TGTGCCAGCAGTACACACCGGGACAGTCGTCCGGGCACCGGGGAGCTGTTTTTT. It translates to CASSTHRDSRPGTGELFF.

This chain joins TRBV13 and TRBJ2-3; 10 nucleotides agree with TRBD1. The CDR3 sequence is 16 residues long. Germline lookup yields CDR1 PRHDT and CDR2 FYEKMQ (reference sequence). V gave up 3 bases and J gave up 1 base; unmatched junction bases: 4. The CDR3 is CASSLRQGAGTDTQYF. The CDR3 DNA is TGTGCCAGCAGCTTGAGACAGGGGGCGGGCACAGATACGCAGTATTTT.

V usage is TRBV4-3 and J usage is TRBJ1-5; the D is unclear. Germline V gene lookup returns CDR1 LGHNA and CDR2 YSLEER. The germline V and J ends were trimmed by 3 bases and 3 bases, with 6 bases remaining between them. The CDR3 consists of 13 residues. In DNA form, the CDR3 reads TGCGCCAGCAGCCAGAGAAACAATCAGCCCCAGCATTTT. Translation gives CASSQRNNQPQHF.

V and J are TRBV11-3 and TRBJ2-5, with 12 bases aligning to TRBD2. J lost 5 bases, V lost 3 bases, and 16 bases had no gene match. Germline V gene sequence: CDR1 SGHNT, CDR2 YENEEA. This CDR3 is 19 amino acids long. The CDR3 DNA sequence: TGTGCCAGCAGCTTCCTTTGGACTAGCGGGACCGGGAGCTCGGAGACCCAGTACTTC. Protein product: CASSFLWTSGTGSSETQYF.

Here the CDR3 DNA reads TGTGCCACCAGTGGGCCGGGGAATAATGAAGCTTTCTTT. The encoded protein is CATSGPGNNEAFF. This chain connects TRBV24-1 to TRBJ1-1, with unresolved D. V dropped 5 bases and J dropped 7 bases, with 13 bases sitting between them. Germline lookup yields CDR1 KGHDR and CDR2 SFDVKD. The CDR3 sequence is 13 residues long.

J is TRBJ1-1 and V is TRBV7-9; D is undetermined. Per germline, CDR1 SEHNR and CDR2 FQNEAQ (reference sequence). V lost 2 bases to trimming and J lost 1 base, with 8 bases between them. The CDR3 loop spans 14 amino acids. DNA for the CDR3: TGTGCCAGCAGCTTATCACAAACGAACACTGAAGCTTTCTTT. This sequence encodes CASSLSQTNTEAFF.